These 29 T cell receptor beta chains originate from one sample sequenced in a study of blood T cell repertoires in COVID-19. The assay was immunoSEQ multiplex PCR, and TCRdb's table has in-frame clones only and misses some. The sample carries approximately 280,000 clones, 90% recorded once. Sequenced input: PBMCs or T cells enriched from blood (not recorded which). Receptor source: a woman between 18 and 29 years old with acute COVID-19.

The J gene is TRBJ2-7, the V gene TRBV11-2, with D perhaps matching TRBD1 (5 bases). This CDR3 spans 13 amino acids. Deletions cut 3 bases from V and 2 bases from J, with 8 bases between. CDR1 is SGHAT, CDR2 FQNNGV, per germline. The CDR3 DNA is TGTGCCAGCAGCTTGACAGATACCTACGAGCAGTACTTC. Protein: CASSLTDTYEQYF.

This clone was picked up many times. This chain joins TRBV28 and TRBJ1-5; TRBD1 agrees at 9 bases. J was trimmed by 4 bases and V by 6 bases; bases with no gene match: 7. Per germline, CDR1 MDHEN and CDR2 SYDVKM. The CDR3 runs 15 residues. The CDR3 coding sequence is TGTGCCAGCAGGAAAACAGGGGGCAGTAATCAGCCCCAGCATTTT. Encoded protein: CASRKTGGSNQPQHF.

The chain joins TRBV12-5 to TRBJ2-3, with 9 bases aligning to TRBD1. In germline, CDR1 is LGHNT, CDR2 FRNRAP. V lost 0 bases and J lost 5; bases outside the gene matches: 15. The CDR3 has 19 amino acids. The CDR3 DNA follows: TGTGCTAGTGGTTTGGTACCTGATGGGACCGGGACAGGGCTAGATACGCAGTATTTT. As protein: CASGLVPDGTGTGLDTQYF.

The gene calls are TRBV4-3 and TRBJ2-7, with TRBD2 as a possible D gene (6 bases). The V end lost 0 bases, the J end lost 3 bases, and 9 bases lay between the germline ends. The germline CDR1 and CDR2 sequences are LGHNA and YSLEER. The length of the CDR3 is 14 residues. The CDR3 bases are TGCGCCAGCAGCCAAGATCGGGGGATCTACGAGCAGTACTTC. Residues: CASSQDRGIYEQYF.

The chain joins TRBV7-3 to TRBJ1-6; D call uncertain. Germline V gene lookup returns CDR1 SGHTA and CDR2 FQGTGA. The ends were cut back, 5 bases at V and 9 bases at J, with 14 bases in the middle. This CDR3 spans 14 amino acids. CDR3 coding DNA: TGTGCCAGCAGCGTCCAGGCCAGCGGTTCACCCCTCCACTTT. Protein product: CASSVQASGSPLHF.

This clone has just one count. The gene calls are TRBV14 and TRBJ1-1, with D uncertain. The CDR3 has 15 amino acids. Trimming removed 2 bases from V and 1 base from J, with 11 bases in between. Germline CDR1 reads SGHDN; CDR2 reads FVKESK. For the CDR3, the DNA is TGTGCCAGCAGCCAACTACTTCATCCGAACACTGAAGCTTTCTTT. Translating it yields CASSQLLHPNTEAFF.

The CDR3 DNA is TGTGCCAGCAGCCCATGGACAGAGGCGGGCGAAAAACTGTTTTTT. Its protein product is CASSPWTEAGEKLFF. The chain links TRBV7-9 to TRBJ1-4, with D possibly TRBD1 on 6 matching bases. V lost 5 bases, J lost 8 bases, and 18 bases lay in between. The CDR3 is 15 residues long. Germline V CDR1 and CDR2: SEHNR, FQNEAQ (reference sequence).

This sequence joins TRBV5-4 and TRBJ2-7, with 8 bases identical to TRBD1. V dropped 2 bases and J dropped 1; count of bases not matched to a gene: 8. CDR1 SGHNT and CDR2 YYREEE come from the germline V gene (reference sequence). This CDR3 has 16 amino acids. The CDR3 region is CASSFDRGNLSYEQYF. The CDR3 region has the DNA TGTGCCAGCAGCTTTGACAGGGGAAATTTGTCCTACGAGCAGTACTTC.

The chain links TRBV4-1 to TRBJ2-7; TRBD2 aligns across 11 bases. After removal of 4 bases from V and 5 bases from J, the junction contained 13 bases not matched to a gene. Germline CDR1 is MGHRA and CDR2 is YSYEKL. This CDR3 is 17 amino acids long. The CDR3 region is CASSPTGQASGRNEQYF. CDR3 nucleotides: TGCGCCAGCAGCCCCACGGGACAGGCTAGCGGGAGGAACGAGCAGTACTTC.

This chain joins TRBV25-1 and TRBJ1-1; TRBD1 might be the D (5 bases). Trimming took 1 base from V and 0 from J, leaving 18 bases between them. Looked up from germline, CDR1 is MGHDK and CDR2 is SYGVNS. The CDR3 loop spans 18 amino acids. CDR3 residues: CASSEWGGAAGVNTEAFF. The CDR3 coding sequence is TGTGCCAGCAGTGAATGGGGTGGGGCGGCAGGAGTGAACACTGAAGCTTTCTTT.

This sequence joins TRBV7-9 and TRBJ2-2; possibly TRBD1 for D (5 bases). CDR1 and CDR2 (germline): SEHNR, FQNEAQ (reference sequence). The V gene lost 5 bases and the J gene lost 4 bases, with 11 bases spanning the gap. This CDR3 comprises 14 residues. Here the CDR3 DNA reads TGTGCCAGCAGCGCGACAGCGATCACCGGGGAGCTGTTTTTT. Its protein is CASSATAITGELFF.

The chain has TRBV11-2 and TRBJ2-4, with D tentatively TRBD2 (6 bases). The germline gives CDR1 SGHAT, CDR2 FQNNGV. Trimming stripped 2 bases from V and 6 bases from J, with 11 bases between. This CDR3 has 14 residues. The CDR3 is CASSLSLAGNIQYF. CDR3 sequence (DNA): TGTGCCAGCAGCTTATCACTAGCCGGAAACATTCAGTACTTC.

The chain uses TRBV5-1 and TRBJ2-7; 7 bases agree with TRBD1. The CDR3 has 14 residues. Germline V gives CDR1 SGHRS, CDR2 YFSETQ. V was clipped by 2 bases and J by 5 bases; unmatched bases: 7. This CDR3 is CASSFETGANEQYF. The CDR3 DNA follows: TGCGCCAGCAGCTTCGAAACAGGGGCCAACGAGCAGTACTTC.

This chain connects TRBV10-3 to TRBJ1-1; D is unclear. The V and J ends lost 8 bases and 1 base respectively, with 11 bases between them. The length of the CDR3 is 13 residues. In germline, CDR1 is ENHRY, CDR2 SYGVKD. As DNA, the CDR3 is TGTGCCATCGGCTTCGCCGCGAACACTGAAGCTTTCTTT. Protein product: CAIGFAANTEAFF.

The V call is TRBV24-1, the J call TRBJ2-7; 10 bases are shared with TRBD2. Germline lookup yields CDR1 KGHDR and CDR2 SFDVKD. V was pared by 0 bases and J by 6 bases, with 7 bases of the junction left unmatched. The CDR3 extends over 16 amino acids. DNA of the CDR3: TGTGCCACCAGTGATTTGGCTAGCGGGAGCTGGGGCGAGCAGTACTTC. This codes for CATSDLASGSWGEQYF.

To note about this clone: At the DNA level, this CDR3 is encoded by other sequences in the same sample as well. The rearrangement links TRBV30 to TRBJ1-5; no clear D gene. Germline lookup yields CDR1 GTSNPN and CDR2 SVGIG (reference sequence). The V end was cut by 5 bases, the J end by 3 bases, with 11 bases between. CDR3 length: 13 residues. In DNA form, the CDR3 reads TGTGCCTGGTCGGGAGGGCCCAATCAGCCCCAGCATTTT. This codes for CAWSGGPNQPQHF.

This chain uses TRBV2 with TRBJ2-7; 10 bases match TRBD1. Germline V gene data show CDR1 as SNHLY and CDR2 as FYNNEI. The CDR3 runs 17 residues. The junction had 20 bases not matched to a gene; V was cut back by 10 bases and J by 5 bases. The CDR3, as DNA: TGTGCCACTCACGACCCGGCCGAAGACAGGGGGCCGAACGAGCAGTACTTC. Translation: CATHDPAEDRGPNEQYF.

In this sample, this clone turned up once. V is TRBV24-1 and J is TRBJ2-3, with 11 bases aligning to TRBD2. This CDR3 has 15 amino acids. Germline V gene lookup returns CDR1 KGHDR and CDR2 SFDVKD. Trimming took 3 bases from V and 10 from J; bases not matched to a gene: 8. The CDR3, as DNA: TGTGCCACCAGTGATCTTGGTAGCGGGAGGGTAGCGCAGTATTTT. This gives the protein CATSDLGSGRVAQYF.

The chain uses TRBV19 and TRBJ2-1, with 7 bases identical to TRBD2. The CDR3 covers 16 residues. After removal of 6 bases from V and 9 bases from J, the junction contained 17 bases not matched to a gene. Germline CDR1 LNHDA, CDR2 SQIVND (reference sequence). The CDR3 sequence: CASSKQGLRESGEQFF. The CDR3 coding sequence is TGTGCCAGTAGCAAACAAGGTTTGCGGGAGTCTGGTGAGCAGTTCTTC.

V gene TRBV4-1 combines with J gene TRBJ2-7; no reliable D call. The CDR3 is 16 amino acids. The V gene lost 1 base and the J gene lost 1 base, with 14 bases spanning the gap. Germline V gene sequence: CDR1 MGHRA, CDR2 YSYEKL. The CDR3 is CASSQVLGVKSYEQYF. As DNA, the CDR3 is TGCGCCAGCAGCCAAGTACTGGGCGTGAAGTCCTACGAGCAGTACTTC.

The J gene is TRBJ1-2, the V gene TRBV5-1; 9 bases are shared with TRBD1. J lost 5 bases, V lost 6 bases, and 8 bases had no gene match. This CDR3 contains 14 residues. The germline CDR1 and CDR2 sequences are SGHRS and YFSETQ. This CDR3 is CASNRDRATYGYTF. The CDR3 DNA follows: TGCGCCAGCAACAGGGACAGGGCCACATATGGCTACACCTTC.

The chain recombines TRBV28 with TRBJ2-7; 14 bases are a match to TRBD2. Germline CDR1 and CDR2: MDHEN and SYDVKM. V lost 6 bases, J lost 5 bases, and 3 bases stayed unmatched. The CDR3 covers 14 residues. CDR3 nucleotides: TGTGCCAGCAGCCCGGGACTAGCGGGAGACGAGCAGTACTTC. Translating it yields CASSPGLAGDEQYF.

This clone was recorded only once. The chain employs TRBV18 and TRBJ2-1, with TRBD1 matching over 7 bases. CDR1 KGHSH and CDR2 LQKENI come from the germline V gene. CDR3 length equals 16 residues. J was trimmed by 1 base and V by 2 bases; bases with no gene match: 5. CDR3: CASSPDRQGSYNEQFF. CDR3 nucleotide sequence: TGTGCCAGCTCACCAGATAGACAGGGTTCCTACAATGAGCAGTTCTTC.

This clone was picked up one time. The genes are TRBV5-5 and TRBJ2-7, with D unclear. V was pared by 0 bases and J by 0 bases, with 13 bases between. The CDR3 extends over 16 amino acids. The germline V gene encodes CDR1 SGHKS and CDR2 YYEKEE (reference sequence). The CDR3 nucleotides read TGTGCCAGCAGCTTGGTCTTGAAACGGTACTCCTACGAGCAGTACTTC. Its protein is CASSLVLKRYSYEQYF.

The chain combines TRBV7-8 with TRBJ1-3; a weak D match, TRBD1 (5 bases). Germline V gene lookup returns CDR1 SGHVS and CDR2 FQNEAQ. V was cut by 5 bases and J by 5 bases, with 28 bases left in between. The CDR3 is 19 amino acids. CDR3 region: CASSPRRWGTSLGRNTIYF. The CDR3 coding sequence is TGTGCCAGCAGCCCCCGGAGGTGGGGGACTAGTCTAGGTCGAAACACCATATATTTT.

The chain has TRBV29-1 and TRBJ2-7; 7 bases align to TRBD2. CDR1 and CDR2 from the germline V gene are SQVTM and ANQGSEA. There are 13 residues in the CDR3. V lost 3 bases and J lost 6; bases outside the gene matches: 8. CDR3 nucleotides: TGCAGCGTTGATGCGCAGTGGGAGGGCGAGCAGTACTTC. It translates to CSVDAQWEGEQYF.

This clone has just one count. The genes are TRBV27 and TRBJ2-7, with 7 bases identical to TRBD2. V shed 2 bases and J 5 bases; nucleotides not matched to a gene: 9. The germline V gene encodes CDR1 MNHEY and CDR2 SMNVEV (reference sequence). The CDR3 runs 15 residues. CDR3 nucleotides: TGTGCCAGCAGTTTAGGAACTAGCGCCAGGAACGAGCAGTACTTC. Protein product: CASSLGTSARNEQYF.

The CDR3 DNA sequence: TGTGCCAGCAGCTTGGAACTTAACAATGAGCAGTTCTTC. As protein: CASSLELNNEQFF. The chain recombines TRBV5-6 with TRBJ2-1; D not resolved. Between the trimmed V and J ends, which lost 0 bases and 5 bases, there was a span of 6 bases. This CDR3 comprises 13 residues. In germline, CDR1 is SGHDT, CDR2 YYEEEE. The full variable domain, in which reference TRBV5-6 and TRBJ2-1 provide the parts outside the CDR3, is DAGVTQSPTHLIKTRGQQVTLRCSPKSGHDTVSWYQQALGQGPQFIFQYYEEEERQRGNFPDRFSGHQFPNYSSELNVNALLLGDSALYLCASSLELNNEQFFGPGTRLTVL.

This clone was seen only once. The CDR3 spells CSASSTDTQYF. In DNA form, the CDR3 reads TGCAGTGCCTCCTCCACAGATACGCAGTATTTT. The chain is built from TRBV20-1 and TRBJ2-3; D not certain. V was cut by 6 bases and J by 2 bases, with 6 bases left in between. Germline assignment: CDR1 DFQATT and CDR2 SNEGSKA (reference sequence). The CDR3 covers 11 residues.